Listed here are 22 T cell receptor beta chains from one sample, sequenced in a study of cytomegalovirus exposure and HLA in healthy donors. With 60 Vbeta and 13 Jbeta primers, the PCR was carried out. The table came from immunoSEQ multiplex PCR; TCRdb's copy has only in-frame clones and leaves some out. The sample includes some 180,000 clones, around 80% of them seen just once. The sample comprised PBMCs. All receptors come from a woman in her sixties in good health and CMV-seropositive.

A few counts support this clone. The gene calls are TRBV27 and TRBJ2-3; a weak D match, TRBD2 (6 bases). Between the trimmed V and J ends, which lost 2 bases and 2 bases, there was a span of 11 bases. The CDR3 is 15 amino acids. Germline V gives CDR1 MNHEY, CDR2 SMNVEV (reference sequence). In nucleotides, the CDR3 is TGTGCCAGCAGTTTAACGGGAGCTAACACAGATACGCAGTATTTT. It encodes CASSLTGANTDTQYF.

V is TRBV7-6 and J is TRBJ1-1, with D perhaps matching TRBD1 (6 bases). CDR3 length equals 15 residues. Trimming took 2 bases from V and 0 from J, leaving 10 bases between them. Germline V gene sequence: CDR1 SGHVS, CDR2 FNYEAQ. The CDR3 sequence is CASSLTGQMNTEAFF. As DNA, the CDR3 is TGTGCCAGCAGCTTAACTGGACAGATGAACACTGAAGCTTTCTTT.

V is TRBV28 and J is TRBJ1-5; 8 positions agree with TRBD1. The V and J ends lost 6 bases and 2 bases, in that order; junction bases with no gene match: 15. CDR3 length equals 18 residues. Germline V gene data show CDR1 as MDHEN and CDR2 as SYDVKM. CDR3 protein: CASSLRLISGGGNQPQHF. CDR3 nucleotide sequence: TGTGCCAGCAGCTTAAGGCTTATTTCAGGGGGCGGCAATCAGCCCCAGCATTTT.

The chain is built from TRBV20-1 and TRBJ1-2; D is perhaps TRBD1 (5 bases). The V end was cut by 2 bases, the J end by 9 bases, with 10 bases between. This CDR3 has 11 amino acids. Germline V gene data show CDR1 as DFQATT and CDR2 as SNEGSKA (reference sequence). CDR3 bases: TGCAGTGCTAGATGGGGGGAGAGCTACACCTTC. Its translation is CSARWGESYTF.

The V and J genes are TRBV28 and TRBJ2-7; weak D call: TRBD2 (7 bases). The germline V and J ends were trimmed by 1 base and 3 bases, with 13 bases remaining between them. CDR1 is MDHEN, CDR2 SYDVKM, per germline. The CDR3 runs 15 residues. CDR3: CASSLLGGGGYEQYF. DNA of the CDR3: TGTGCCAGCAGTTTATTGGGAGGGGGAGGCTACGAGCAGTACTTC.

CDR3 region: CASSPTEASYNSPLHF. For the CDR3, the DNA is TGCGCCAGCAGCCCGACAGAAGCCTCCTATAATTCACCCCTCCACTTT. The chain uses TRBV4-1 and TRBJ1-6; a weak D match, TRBD1 (5 bases). CDR1 MGHRA and CDR2 YSYEKL come from the germline V gene. This CDR3 spans 16 amino acids. V was trimmed by 4 bases and J by 0 bases, leaving 10 bases between them.

CDR3 in amino acids: CASKAGIGEQYF. As DNA, the CDR3 is TGTGCCAGCAAGGCGGGAATAGGAGAGCAGTACTTC. This chain uses TRBV6-5 with TRBJ2-7, with D possibly matching TRBD2 (6 bases). CDR1 and CDR2 (germline): MNHEY, SVGAGI. CDR3 length: 12 residues. The V gene lost 7 bases and the J gene lost 7 bases, with 14 bases spanning the gap.

V gene TRBV28 combines with J gene TRBJ2-1, with 7 bases aligning to TRBD1. This CDR3 is built from 15 residues. The V segment lost 1 base and the J segment 3 bases; nucleotides outside the gene matches: 3. The V gene's germline CDR1 is MDHEN and CDR2 SYDVKM. The CDR3 nucleotides are TGTGCCAGCAGTTTATCAGGGGGTGGCTACAATGAGCAGTTCTTC. Its protein product is CASSLSGGGYNEQFF.

This chain connects TRBV7-3 to TRBJ2-2; weak D call: TRBD2 (5 bases). The V end lost 1 base, the J end lost 0 bases, and 6 bases lay between the germline ends. The V gene's germline CDR1 is SGHTA and CDR2 FQGTGA. This CDR3 is built from 15 residues. The DNA of the CDR3 is TGTGCCAGCAGCTTAATCGGGACGAACACCGGGGAGCTGTTTTTT. Encoded protein: CASSLIGTNTGELFF.

The rearrangement joins TRBV10-3 to TRBJ2-5; D is perhaps TRBD1 (6 bases). Gene TRBJ2-7 matches the end of the DNA better, so the J call may be wrong. Germline V lookup: CDR1 ENHRY, CDR2 SYGVKD. This CDR3 is built from 13 residues. CDR3 region: CATGTPQTYEQYF. The CDR3 coding sequence is TGTGCCACCGGGACACCCCAGACCTACGAGCAGTACTTC.

The chain is built from TRBV20-1 and TRBJ2-7, with D possibly being TRBD1 (6 bases). The CDR3 sequence is 11 residues long. V was clipped by 2 bases and J by 6 bases, with 8 bases between them. Germline lookup yields CDR1 DFQATT and CDR2 SNEGSKA (reference sequence). CDR3 loop: CSARRTVEQYF. For the CDR3, the DNA is TGCAGTGCTAGACGGACAGTCGAGCAGTACTTC.

The rearrangement joins TRBV4-2 to TRBJ2-5; D gene ambiguous. This CDR3 has 15 amino acids. Germline V gene sequence: CDR1 LGHNA, CDR2 YNFKEQ. Trimming took off 0 bases at V and 1 base at J, with 9 bases between the two ends. For the CDR3, the DNA is TGTGCCAGCAGCCAAGACGGCAGACTCCAAGAGACCCAGTACTTC. It encodes CASSQDGRLQETQYF.

The chain joins TRBV28 to TRBJ1-2; TRBD1 matches at 7 bases. From germline, CDR1 is MDHEN and CDR2 SYDVKM. V lost 6 bases to trimming and J lost 7 bases; unmatched junction nucleotides: 11. The CDR3 totals 14 residues. The CDR3 coding sequence is TGTGCCAGCAGACCTCAGGGGGGTAGCTCTGGCTACACCTTC. Translated: CASRPQGGSSGYTF.

This sequence joins TRBV2 and TRBJ2-1; maybe TRBD1 (6 bases). Germline CDR1 is SNHLY and CDR2 is FYNNEI. This CDR3 region has 16 residues. The germline V and J ends were trimmed by 1 base and 0 bases, with 10 bases remaining between them. The CDR3 reads CASSEVRGSSYNEQFF. The CDR3 DNA follows: TGTGCCAGCAGTGAAGTAAGGGGGAGCTCCTACAATGAGCAGTTCTTC.

This rearrangement joins TRBV9 to TRBJ2-7; possible D gene TRBD2, 5 bases. The CDR3 runs to 14 residues. Per germline, CDR1 SGDLS and CDR2 YYNGEE. V was cut by 3 bases and J by 3 bases, with 13 bases left in between. CDR3 bases: TGTGCCAGCAGCGCAACGACCGGAGGCTACGAGCAGTACTTC. This encodes CASSATTGGYEQYF.

This clone has only a few counts. V is TRBV5-4 and J is TRBJ2-7; TRBD2 matches at 14 bases. Trimming took 4 bases from V and 6 from J; bases not matched to a gene: 6. From germline, CDR1 is SGHNT and CDR2 YYREEE (reference sequence). The CDR3 is 15 residues long. CDR3 loop: CASSIGLAGGAEQYF. CDR3 bases: TGTGCCAGCAGCATCGGACTAGCGGGAGGCGCCGAGCAGTACTTC. Full variable domain (missing parts from reference TRBV5-4 and TRBJ2-7): ETGVTQSPTHLIKTRGQQVTLRCSSQSGHNTVSWYQQALGQGPQFIFQYYREEENGRGNFPPRFSGLQFPNYSSELNVNALELDDSALYLCASSIGLAGGAEQYFGPGTRLTVT.

The chain links TRBV18 to TRBJ1-4, with a tentative D call TRBD1 (6 bases). This CDR3 is 19 amino acids long. Germline-derived CDR1 and CDR2 are KGHSH and LQKENI. V lost 4 bases, J lost 0 bases, and 21 bases lay in between. CDR3 loop: CASSLIAGATEATNEKLFF. As DNA, the CDR3 is TGTGCCAGCTCACTTATAGCAGGGGCGACGGAAGCAACTAATGAAAAACTGTTTTTT.

The chain recombines TRBV7-9 with TRBJ1-1, with D unresolved. The CDR3 has 13 residues. V lost 8 bases and J lost 4, with 14 bases in between. Germline V gene data show CDR1 as SEHNR and CDR2 as FQNEAQ (reference sequence). CDR3 amino acids: CASERAVGTEAFF. DNA for the CDR3: TGTGCCAGCGAGAGGGCGGTAGGCACTGAAGCTTTCTTT.

This clone was recorded only once. The rearrangement links TRBV7-3 to TRBJ2-1; 12 bases agree with TRBD2. The CDR3 is 14 residues long. The V segment lost 6 bases and the J segment 9 bases; nucleotides outside the gene matches: 6. Germline CDR1 reads SGHTA; CDR2 reads FQGTGA. CDR3 nucleotide sequence: TGTGCCAGCAGTTTCGCTAGCGGGGGGGGTGAGCAGTTCTTC. Its translation: CASSFASGGGEQFF.

As to this clone: The junction departs from germline at one end; a sequencing error may be responsible. The rearrangement links TRBV7-7 to TRBJ2-7; 8 bases map to TRBD1. The CDR3 is 15 residues long. Per germline, CDR1 SSHAT and CDR2 FNYEAQ (reference sequence). The chain's CDR3 is CASSRRGRGSYEQYF. The DNA for the CDR3 is TGTGCTAGCAGCCGCAGGGGGCGCGGGTCCTACGAGCAGTACTTC.

The chain carries TRBV5-4 and TRBJ2-7, with TRBD1 as a possible D gene (6 bases). CDR3 length equals 17 residues. Trimming removed 0 bases from V and 2 bases from J, with 18 bases in between. From germline, CDR1 is SGHNT and CDR2 YYREEE (reference sequence). Written as DNA, the CDR3 is TGTGCCAGCAGCTTGGATTCTACAGGGATGCCGACCTACGAGCAGTACTTC. Its protein product is CASSLDSTGMPTYEQYF.

This chain uses TRBV4-3 with TRBJ2-5; TRBD2 matches 9 bases. From germline, CDR1 is LGHNA and CDR2 YSLEER. There are 15 residues in the CDR3. V trimming: 2 bases; J trimming: 5 bases; junction bases outside the gene matches: 6. The CDR3 loop is CASSQSLAGRETQYF. The CDR3 nucleotides are TGCGCCAGCAGCCAATCCCTAGCGGGGCGGGAGACCCAGTACTTC.